A selection of T cell receptor beta chains follows, all from one sample in a study of T cell responses to AZD1222 COVID-19 vaccine. Sequenced by immunoSEQ multiplex PCR; TCRdb stores in-frame clones only, minus some. The sample records under 95,000 clones, roughly 88% being singletons. The sequencing here drew on peripheral blood, taken 28 days after the second AZD1222 dose. The source is an adult who received the AZD1222 COVID-19 vaccine. Both conserved end residues are part of each CDR3. Each record gives: clone size, J gene, D gene, V gene, CDR3 DNA, CDR3 protein. A D gene is named only where the DNA matches it firmly. Size values are once, few and many counts, or a class for expanded clones, and some rows have none.

>.|TRBJ2-1|.|TRBV4-2
TGTGCCAGCAGCCAAGAGATTGGCTCCTACAATGAGCAGTTCTTC
CASSQEIGSYNEQFF
>once|TRBJ2-3|.|TRBV7-3
TGTGCCAGCAGCGCCTCCCCAGGGAAGGGCGATACGCAGTATTTT
CASSASPGKGDTQYF
>.|TRBJ1-3|.|TRBV14
TGTGCCAGCAGCCAAATACTTAGGGGAGGAAACACCATATATTTT
CASSQILRGGNTIYF
>.|TRBJ1-5|TRBD1|TRBV7-9
TGTGCCAGCAGCCAGACAGGGGGCAGGGCTGATCAGCCCCAGCATTTT
CASSQTGGRADQPQHF
>.|TRBJ2-7|.|TRBV3-1/TRBV3-2
TGTGCCAGCAGCCAAGACCCGGTACCATACTACGAGCAGTACTTC
CASSQDPVPYYEQYF
>.|TRBJ1-2|TRBD1|TRBV5-6
TGTGCCAGCAGCCCCGACAGGGTCTATGGCTACACCTTC
CASSPDRVYGYTF
>.|TRBJ1-1|.|TRBV5-4
TGTGCCAGCAGCGTTAGACGACAGACCCTGAACACTGAAGCTTTCTTT
CASSVRRQTLNTEAFF
>once|TRBJ2-1|.|TRBV24-1
TGTGCCACCAGTGATACCCGCGGCGGCGGGATTACCTACAATGAGCAGTTCTTC
CATSDTRGGGITYNEQFF
>once|TRBJ2-7|TRBD1|TRBV20-1
TGCAGTGCTAGTTTGGGACAGAGCTCCTACGAGCAGTACTTC
CSASLGQSSYEQYF
>.|TRBJ2-7|.|TRBV5-1
TGCGCCAGCAGCTTAGGCCCCGGGACGGAAACCTACGAGCAGTACTTC
CASSLGPGTETYEQYF
>.|TRBJ1-5|TRBD1|TRBV30
TGTGCCTTCCGGGACAGGGACAATCAGCCCCAGCATTTT
CAFRDRDNQPQHF
>.|TRBJ2-2|.|TRBV7-9
TGTGCCAGCAGCTTTTTTAGCGACACCGGGGAGCTGTTTTTT
CASSFFSDTGELFF
>.|TRBJ2-5|.|TRBV12-3/TRBV12-4
TGTGCCAGCAGTTTGGGCGAAGAGACCCAGTACTTC
CASSLGEETQYF
>.|TRBJ1-2|.|TRBV18
TGTGCCAGCTCACCCATTACAGGGCTAAACTATGGCTACACCTTC
CASSPITGLNYGYTF
>.|TRBJ1-5|.|TRBV5-1
TGCGCCAGCAGCCTGGACGGCTATCAGCCCCAGCATTTT
CASSLDGYQPQHF
>.|TRBJ1-6|TRBD1|TRBV13
TGTGCCAGCACCCGGCGAATCGTCGAGGGGGCTTATATTAATTCACCCCTCCACTTT
CASTRRIVEGAYINSPLHF
>.|TRBJ1-2|TRBD1|TRBV29-1
TGCAGCGCTGTGGGACAGGGTGGTAACTATGGCTACACCTTC
CSAVGQGGNYGYTF
>.|TRBJ1-3|.|TRBV15
TGTGCCACCAGCAGAGACAGGGTGGTTGGAAACACCATATATTTT
CATSRDRVVGNTIYF
>.|TRBJ1-3|.|TRBV27
TGTGCCAGCAGTCAGGGCGGGATTGGAAACACCATATATTTT
CASSQGGIGNTIYF